These 18 T cell receptor beta chains share one sample of origin, sequenced in a study of T cells in Graves' hyperthyroidism and ophthalmopathy (dated by TCRdb to the late 2010s). The method was multiplex PCR. This sample was sequenced with an Illumina HiSeq 2000. Amplification of TCR beta CDR3 regions was carried out from RNA transcripts. A first-round RT-PCR of the TCR CDR3 used the HTBI primer set with the Qiagen OneStep RT-PCR kit. TCRdb reran the public reads through fastp at Q25 and MiXCR, keeping productive beta chains. Identical CDR3 proteins give one entry, which carries the most common genes and DNA. The sample table holds about 640,000 distinct CDR3 sequences, of which 20% were seen once. The leading ten clones occupy roughly 30% of the sample. Specimen: blood. All receptors derive from a man younger than 45 with Graves' ophthalmopathy.

This clonotype was counted only a few times. V is TRBV7-8 and J is TRBJ2-7; D is undetermined. V was clipped by 1 base and J by 2 bases, with 18 bases between them. Germline V lookup: CDR1 SGHVS, CDR2 FQNEAQ. This CDR3 comprises 17 residues. CDR3 sequence reads: CASSLVAGRQKPYEQYF. DNA of the CDR3: TGTGCCAGCAGCTTAGTCGCCGGACGGCAGAAACCCTACGAGCAGTACTTC.

J is TRBJ2-1 and V is TRBV5-6; 7 bases match TRBD2. The germline gives CDR1 SGHDT, CDR2 YYEEEE. This CDR3 comprises 16 residues. J lost 5 bases, V lost 1 base, and 9 bases had no gene match. CDR3 nucleotides: TGTGCCAGCAGCTTGAGCGACGGGAGGCGCCACAATGAGCAGTTCTTC. It is translated as CASSLSDGRRHNEQFF.

This clonotype showed up just a few times. The chain employs TRBV7-9 and TRBJ1-3; possibly TRBD1 for D (6 bases). The V and J ends lost 5 bases and 0 bases respectively, with 14 bases between them. The CDR3 has 16 residues. CDR1 is SEHNR and CDR2 is FQNEAQ in the germline V gene (reference sequence). This chain's CDR3 is CASSPRQEYSGNTIYF. The CDR3 DNA reads as TGTGCCAGCAGCCCAAGACAGGAATACTCTGGAAACACCATATATTTT.

This clonotype turned up a few times. The J gene is TRBJ1-1, the V gene TRBV6-1; the D gene is possibly TRBD1 (5 bases). V lost 10 bases and J lost 5, with 20 bases in between. The CDR3 is 14 residues long. Germline CDR1 and CDR2: MNHNS and SASEGT. CDR3 in amino acids: CATQSGRVGTEAFF. The CDR3 bases are TGTGCCACCCAATCGGGCAGGGTTGGTACTGAAGCTTTCTTT.

This clonotype was picked up a small number of times. The chain couples TRBV20-1 to TRBJ2-1; D not resolved. The ends were cut back, 2 bases at V and 3 bases at J, with 5 bases in the middle. The CDR3 sequence is 12 residues long. From germline, CDR1 is DFQATT and CDR2 SNEGSKA (reference sequence). The CDR3: CSARTDYNEQFF. The CDR3 DNA reads as TGCAGTGCTAGAACGGACTACAATGAGCAGTTCTTC.

The chain joins TRBV2 to TRBJ2-2, with 11 bases fitting TRBD2. Germline trimming cut 2 bases from V and 8 bases from J; bases unmatched to any gene: 1. Germline CDR1 reads SNHLY; CDR2 reads FYNNEI. The CDR3 loop spans 14 amino acids. DNA of the CDR3: TGTGCCAGCAGTGAAACTAGCGGGAGAGGGGAGCTGTTTTTT. Protein: CASSETSGRGELFF.

The chain has TRBV30 and TRBJ1-1, with D tentatively TRBD1 (5 bases). Trimming took 0 bases from V and 3 from J, leaving 8 bases between them. The CDR3 length is 13 residues. Germline loops: CDR1 GTSNPN, CDR2 SVGIG (reference sequence). In DNA, the CDR3 is TGTGCCTGGAGTGTGGGGGTATACACTGAAGCTTTCTTT. Translation gives CAWSVGVYTEAFF.

This clonotype came up many times. This chain joins TRBV3-1 and TRBJ1-1; TRBD1 matches 7 bases. Trimming took 1 base from V and 3 from J; bases not matched to a gene: 5. The CDR3 has 15 residues. Germline V gene data show CDR1 as LGHDT and CDR2 as YNNKEL (reference sequence). The CDR3 region has the DNA TGTGCCAGCAGCCAAGGGAGGGGGCTTGACACTGAAGCTTTCTTT. Encoded protein: CASSQGRGLDTEAFF.

This clonotype occurred many times. The CDR3 here is CASSNRGADTEAFF. CDR3 DNA sequence: TGCGCCAGCAGTAATAGGGGGGCCGACACTGAAGCTTTCTTT. V is TRBV5-1 and J is TRBJ1-1; D is possibly TRBD1 (6 bases). V was pared by 5 bases and J by 3 bases, with 14 bases between. Germline CDR1 and CDR2: SGHRS and YFSETQ. CDR3 length: 14 residues. The whole variable domain, filled in from reference TRBV5-1 and TRBJ1-1, reads KAGVTQTPRYLIKTRGQQVTLSCSPISGHRSVSWYQQTPGQGLQFLFEYFSETQRNKGNFPGRFSGRQFSNSRSEMNVSTLELGDSALYLCASSNRGADTEAFFGQGTRLTVV.

This rearrangement joins TRBV30 to TRBJ2-1; D assignment may be TRBD1 or TRBD2 (5 bases each). The CDR3 has 13 residues. The V end lost 7 bases, the J end lost 10 bases, and 20 bases lay between the germline ends. Germline CDR1 and CDR2: GTSNPN and SVGIG (reference sequence). CDR3 DNA: TGTGCCTCCTCTTTCGGGACGGCATGGGAGCAGTTCTTC. Translation gives CASSFGTAWEQFF. Filled out from reference TRBV30 and TRBJ2-1, the complete variable domain reads SQTIHQWPATLVQPVGSPLSLECTVEGTSNPNLYWYRQAAGRGLQLLFYSVGIGQISSEVPQNLSASRPQDRQFILSSKKLLLSDSGFYLCASSFGTAWEQFFGPGTRLTVL.

The chain is built from TRBV6-1 and TRBJ2-3; possibly TRBD2 for D (5 bases). Between the trimmed V and J ends, which lost 6 bases and 3 bases, there was a span of 16 bases. From germline, CDR1 is MNHNS and CDR2 SASEGT. This CDR3 region has 15 residues. The CDR3 DNA reads as TGTGCCAGCAGCACCGGGATCCTAGGAACAGATACGCAGTATTTT. It encodes CASSTGILGTDTQYF.

The chain uses TRBV28 and TRBJ2-3; 12 bases are shared with TRBD2. The CDR3 runs 16 residues. The V and J ends lost 5 bases and 2 bases, in that order; junction bases with no gene match: 5. CDR1 is MDHEN and CDR2 is SYDVKM in the germline V gene. Written as DNA, the CDR3 is TGTGCCAGCAGTCGACTAGCGGGAGCCACCACAGATACGCAGTATTTT. It translates to CASSRLAGATTDTQYF.

The rearrangement uses TRBV6-1 and TRBJ2-7; D perhaps matches TRBD2 (5 bases). The V and J ends lost 6 bases and 0 bases respectively, with 24 bases between them. Germline CDR1 is MNHNS and CDR2 is SASEGT. The CDR3 loop spans 18 amino acids. CDR3 region: CASSPLLGSGMGSYEQYF. As DNA, the CDR3 is TGTGCCAGCAGCCCCTTACTAGGGTCCGGTATGGGCTCCTACGAGCAGTACTTC.

The V call is TRBV9, the J call TRBJ2-2, with a possible D match to TRBD1 (5 bases). From germline, CDR1 is SGDLS and CDR2 YYNGEE. Trimming left V 7 bases short and J 0 bases short, with 10 bases between. The CDR3 contains 14 residues. The CDR3 DNA reads TGTGCCAGCCAGGGTAAGACGAACACCGGGGAGCTGTTTTTT. It is translated as CASQGKTNTGELFF.

The chain employs TRBV11-2 and TRBJ2-1, with D maybe TRBD1 (5 bases). Germline values: CDR1 SGHAT, CDR2 FQNNGV. The CDR3 loop spans 13 amino acids. Trimming shortened V by 5 bases and J by 9 bases, and 14 bases separated the two germline ends. CDR3 residues: CASSLTRVTEQFF. DNA for the CDR3: TGTGCCAGCAGCCTTACCAGGGTTACTGAGCAGTTCTTC.

This clonotype has a count of ten or more. This chain links TRBV27 with TRBJ2-3, with 10 nucleotides matching TRBD1. Losses at the gene ends were 3 bases for V and 1 base for J; bases not matched to a gene: 13. The CDR3 has 19 amino acids. CDR1 MNHEY and CDR2 SMNVEV come from the germline V gene (reference sequence). The DNA for the CDR3 is TGTGCCAGCAGTTTTTTCGGTGGGGGACAGGGGTCGGGCACAGATACGCAGTATTTT. Encoded protein: CASSFFGGGQGSGTDTQYF.

The sample holds a few counts of this clonotype. The J gene is TRBJ2-2, the V gene TRBV6-2 or TRBV6-3, with 9 bases that match TRBD1. This CDR3 is 14 amino acids long. Losses at the gene ends were 6 bases for V and 4 bases for J; bases not matched to a gene: 3. The V gene's germline CDR1 is MNHEY and CDR2 SVGEGT. CDR3 protein: CASSKDRGTGELFF. The CDR3 nucleotides are TGTGCCAGCAGCAAGGACAGGGGCACCGGGGAGCTGTTTTTT.

This chain links TRBV20-1 with TRBJ2-3, with 9 bases matching TRBD1. The V and J ends lost 4 bases and 2 bases, in that order; junction bases with no gene match: 1. The CDR3 extends over 13 amino acids. Germline V gene lookup returns CDR1 DFQATT and CDR2 SNEGSKA (reference sequence). CDR3 nucleotide sequence: TGCAGTGCTATACAGGGGGCCACAGATACGCAGTATTTT. It yields the protein CSAIQGATDTQYF.